This TCR beta chain was observed in a study of OX40 agonist ivuxolimab in advanced cancers. About the study: The patients' treatment was ivuxolimab, an agonistic anti-OX40 (CD134) antibody.

Only in-frame clones appear in the TCRdb table, and some are missing; sequencing was by immunoSEQ multiplex PCR. The sample records around 100,000 clones, roughly 90% being singletons. This clone was counted a few times. Germline values: CDR1 MDHEN, CDR2 SYDVKM. CDR3 length equals 13 residues. V dropped 2 bases and J dropped 4 bases, with 8 bases sitting between them. People who had autoimmune disease history or systemic immunosuppression were excluded. V gene TRBV28 combines with J gene TRBJ1-2, with D possibly TRBD1 on 5 matching bases. Sequences were derived from CD4+ or CD8+ T cells sorted from blood, sampled in a trial of the OX40 agonist ivuxolimab. The origin of this receptor is an adult with an advanced solid tumor such as melanoma, head and neck, liver or kidney cancer. The CDR3 is CASSLEQVYGYTF. CDR3 DNA sequence: TGTGCCAGCAGTTTAGAACAGGTCTATGGCTACACCTTC.